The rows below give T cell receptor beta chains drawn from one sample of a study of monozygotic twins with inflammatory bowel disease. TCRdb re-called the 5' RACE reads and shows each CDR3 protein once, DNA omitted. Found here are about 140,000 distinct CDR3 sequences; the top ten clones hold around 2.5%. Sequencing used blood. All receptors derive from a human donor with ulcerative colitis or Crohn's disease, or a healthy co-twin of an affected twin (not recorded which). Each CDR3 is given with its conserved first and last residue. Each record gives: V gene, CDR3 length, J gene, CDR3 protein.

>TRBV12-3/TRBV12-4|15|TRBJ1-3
CASSLRTGLGNTIYF
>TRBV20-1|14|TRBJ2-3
CSAPGAGVTDTQYF
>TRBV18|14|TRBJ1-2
CASSPQDSNYGYTF
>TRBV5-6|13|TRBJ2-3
CASSFVFTDTQYF
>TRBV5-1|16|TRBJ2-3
CASSPGSGSRTDTQYF
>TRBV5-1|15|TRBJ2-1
CASSLGTGVANEQFF
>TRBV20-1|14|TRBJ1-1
CSATDSQVNTEAFF
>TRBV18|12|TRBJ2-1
CASSPRRDEQFF
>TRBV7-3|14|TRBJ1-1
CASSPRTGTNEAFF
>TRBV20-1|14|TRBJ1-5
CSATPGQLNQPQHF
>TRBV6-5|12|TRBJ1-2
CASRTGGYGYTF
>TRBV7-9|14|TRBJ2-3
CASSLTAKTDTQYF
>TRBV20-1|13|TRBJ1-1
CSARGGLGTEAFF
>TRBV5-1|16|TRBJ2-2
CASSLAVSQNTGELFF
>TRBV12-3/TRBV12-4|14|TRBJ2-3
CASSLGQVKDTQYF
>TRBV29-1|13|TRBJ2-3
CSVGQGRTDTQYF
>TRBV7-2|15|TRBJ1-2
CASSVTGGADYGYTF
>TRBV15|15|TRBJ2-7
CATSREGGPSYEQYF
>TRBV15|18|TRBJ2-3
CATSRDLAGGPSTDTQYF
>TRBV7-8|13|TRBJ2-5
CASLSSTIETQYF
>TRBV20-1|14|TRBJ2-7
CSARPGSSSYEQYF
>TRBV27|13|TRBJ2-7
CASSVDITYEQYF
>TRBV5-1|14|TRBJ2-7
CASSGDSYGYEQYF
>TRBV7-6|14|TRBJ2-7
CASSLEGRAYEQYF
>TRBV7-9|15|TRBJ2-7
CASSYLGVPWYEQYF
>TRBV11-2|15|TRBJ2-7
CASSFGSQRGSEQYF
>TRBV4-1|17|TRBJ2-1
CASNPEFDNPSYNEQFF
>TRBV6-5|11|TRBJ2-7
CASSRGYEQYF
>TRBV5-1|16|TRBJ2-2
CASSLVGQGVTGELFF
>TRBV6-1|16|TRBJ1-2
CASSDAPTTGLYGYTF
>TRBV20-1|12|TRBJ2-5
CSARYSQETQYF
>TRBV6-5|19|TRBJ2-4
CASSYVTPGSRSAKNIQYF
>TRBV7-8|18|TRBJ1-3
CASSLQQGRWSKDDTIYF
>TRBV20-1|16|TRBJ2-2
CSARKWDRANTGELFF
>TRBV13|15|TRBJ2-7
CASSYARQGSYEQYF
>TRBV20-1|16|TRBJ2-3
CSARAPTGVFTDTQYF
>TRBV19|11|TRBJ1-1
CASSTERGAFF
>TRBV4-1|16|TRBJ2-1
CASSQGTSGGYNEQFF
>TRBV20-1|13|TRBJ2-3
CSADRYGTDTQYF
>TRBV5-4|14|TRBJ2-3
CASSLRRNTDTQYF
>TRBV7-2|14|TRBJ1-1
CASSLVREMGEAFF
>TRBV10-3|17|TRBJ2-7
CAISESGGGRRTYEQYF
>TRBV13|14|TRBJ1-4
CASSLGGAGEKLFF
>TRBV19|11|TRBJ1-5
CASSDNQPQHF
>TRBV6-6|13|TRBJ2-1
CASSRGEGTPQFF
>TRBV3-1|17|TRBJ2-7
CASSQDPPRTGHSSQYF
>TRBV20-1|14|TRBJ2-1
CSATRPGGRSEQFF
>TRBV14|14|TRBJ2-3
CASSRRAITDTQYF
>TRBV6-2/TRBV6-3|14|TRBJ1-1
CASTRTASNTEAFF
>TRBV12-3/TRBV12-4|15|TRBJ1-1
CASSRHGTANTEAFF
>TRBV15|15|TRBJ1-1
CATSQPDRMNTEAFF
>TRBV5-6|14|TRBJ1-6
CASLLSWGGTPLHF
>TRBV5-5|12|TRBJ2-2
CASSSDPGELFF
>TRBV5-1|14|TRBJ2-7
CASSPQGYTYEQYF
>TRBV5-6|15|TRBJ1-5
CASSLESYSNQPQHF
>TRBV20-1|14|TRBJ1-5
CSARSLYSNQPQHF